This T cell receptor (beta chain) emerged from a study of T cell responses to AZD1222 COVID-19 vaccine. Study at large: Pooled in the analysis were second doses at about 4 or about 12 weeks.

Germline V CDR1 and CDR2: SGHRS, YFSETQ. V lost 4 bases and J lost 2; bases outside the gene matches: 4. This CDR3 is 15 amino acids long. With regard to this clone: Antigen specificity is unknown.

This table comes from immunoSEQ multiplex PCR, and its TCRdb copy is limited to in-frame clones, with some not included. Here the sample spans around 100,000 clones, about 85% being singletons. Study outcomes and limitations: Researchers took repertoire samples only after the peak T cell response had come. Regions left unmutated in variants are reportedly the target of nearly half of spike-specific TCRs.

The chain links TRBV5-1 to TRBJ1-3, with 9 nucleotides matching TRBD1. Sample: peripheral blood, taken on day 0 of AZD1222 vaccination. This clonotype was sampled from an adult in good health. CDR3 coding DNA: TGCGCCAGCAGCCTAAGGACAGGGGCTGGAAACACCATATATTTT. Encoded protein: CASSLRTGAGNTIYF.